This T cell receptor beta chain was sequenced during a study of read filtering for tumor transcriptome and immune sequencing. At the level of the study: Under 10 patients were R-ISS I, 16 were R-ISS II, roughly seven were R-ISS III. General study points: Compared with RNA-seq, IR-seq gave much higher clonotype depth and reliability. Without single-read clonotypes, shared clonotype proportions correlated more between IR-seq and RNA-seq.

At the time of active disease, bone marrow was collected from every patient. A remark on this clonotype: Its cognate antigen is unknown. This may come from a read error, since a much larger clone is one base off.

Germline V gives CDR1 SGHTA, CDR2 FQGNSA. This CDR3 is 14 amino acids long. The library was built from roughly 400 ng RNA with molecular barcoded adaptors for alpha/delta and beta/gamma chains. Via MiXCR, TCRdb re-called the reads, giving one row per CDR3 protein. The sample comprises approximately 62,000 distinct CDR3 sequences, approximately 18% of which are singletons, and 11% rests with the top ten. The V gene is TRBV7-2, the J gene TRBJ1-5, with D possibly matching TRBD1 (5 bases). This TCR was sampled from a donor at least 40 years old with multiple myeloma. Material: a population of CD138-negative cells sorted from bone marrow. The CDR3 nucleotides are TGTGCCAGCAGCTTAGAAGGACATAATCAGCTCCAGCATTTT. Encoded protein: CASSLEGHNQLQHF. Full variable domain (missing parts from reference TRBV7-2 and TRBJ1-5): GAGVSQSPSNKVTEKGKDVELRCDPISGHTALYWYRQSLGQGLEFLIYFQGNSAPDKSGLPSDRFSAERTGGSVSTLTIQRTQQEDSAVYLCASSLEGHNQLQHFGDGTRLSIL.